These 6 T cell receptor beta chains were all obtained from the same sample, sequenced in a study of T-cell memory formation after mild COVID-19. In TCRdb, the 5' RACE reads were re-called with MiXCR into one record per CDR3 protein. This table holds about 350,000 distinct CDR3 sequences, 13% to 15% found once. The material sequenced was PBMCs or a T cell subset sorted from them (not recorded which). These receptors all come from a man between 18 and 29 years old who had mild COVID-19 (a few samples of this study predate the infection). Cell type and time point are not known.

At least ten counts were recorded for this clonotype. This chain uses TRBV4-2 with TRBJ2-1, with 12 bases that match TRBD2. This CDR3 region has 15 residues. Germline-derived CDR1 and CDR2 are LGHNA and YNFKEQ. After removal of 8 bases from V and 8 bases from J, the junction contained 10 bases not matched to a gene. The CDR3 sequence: CASRPSGGAADEQFF. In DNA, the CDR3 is TGTGCCAGCCGCCCTAGCGGGGGGGCCGCAGATGAGCAGTTCTTC.

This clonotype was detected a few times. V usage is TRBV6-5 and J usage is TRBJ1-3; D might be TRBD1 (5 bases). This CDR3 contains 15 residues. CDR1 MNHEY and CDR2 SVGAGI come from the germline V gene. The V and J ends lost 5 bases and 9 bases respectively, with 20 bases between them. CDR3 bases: TGTGCCAGCAGTATTGACACGGGGCTCGGAGGCACCATATATTTT. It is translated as CASSIDTGLGGTIYF.

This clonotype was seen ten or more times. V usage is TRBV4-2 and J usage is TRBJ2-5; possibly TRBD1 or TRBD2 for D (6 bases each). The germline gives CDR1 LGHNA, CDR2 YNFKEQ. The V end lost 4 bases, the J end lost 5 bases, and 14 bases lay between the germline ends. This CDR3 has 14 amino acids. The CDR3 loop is CASSRTQGGETQYF. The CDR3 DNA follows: TGTGCCAGCAGCCGTACACAGGGAGGTGAGACCCAGTACTTC.

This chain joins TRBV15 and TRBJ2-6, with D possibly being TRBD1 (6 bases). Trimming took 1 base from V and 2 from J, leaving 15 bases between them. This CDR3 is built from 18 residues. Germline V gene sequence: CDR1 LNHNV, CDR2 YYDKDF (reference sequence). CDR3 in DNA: TGTGCCACCAGCAGAGCTCCAGGGGACGGGGCTGGGGCCAACGTCCTGACTTTC. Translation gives CATSRAPGDGAGANVLTF.

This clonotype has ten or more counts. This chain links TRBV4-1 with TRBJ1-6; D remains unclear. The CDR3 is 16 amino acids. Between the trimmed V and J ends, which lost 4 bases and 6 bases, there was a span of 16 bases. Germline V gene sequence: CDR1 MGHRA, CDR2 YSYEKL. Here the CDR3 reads CASSPIGRGTNSPLHF. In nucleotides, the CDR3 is TGCGCCAGCAGCCCGATCGGTCGGGGAACTAATTCACCCCTCCACTTT.

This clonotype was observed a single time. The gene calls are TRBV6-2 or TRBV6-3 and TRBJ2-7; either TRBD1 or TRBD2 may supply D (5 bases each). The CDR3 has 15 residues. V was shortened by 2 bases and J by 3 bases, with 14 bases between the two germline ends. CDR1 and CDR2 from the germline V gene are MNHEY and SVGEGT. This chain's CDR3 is CASSYPGTAVYEQYF. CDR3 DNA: TGTGCCAGCAGTTACCCGGGGACGGCGGTCTACGAGCAGTACTTC.